This T cell receptor (beta chain) stems from a study of Ad26.COV2.S vaccination and SARS-CoV-2 variants. About the research overall: The donor participated in the COV1001 trial, in its Ad26.COV2.S arm. Whole-study findings and limits: Reportedly, spike-specific CD8+ and CD4+ T cell responses achieved substantial breadth once vaccination had taken place. While placebo recipients had lower spike-specific TCR breadth, vaccine recipients had more.

With V trimmed by 3 bases and J by 7 bases, 7 bases remained unmatched. The germline V gene encodes CDR1 KGHSH and CDR2 LQKENI. The CDR3 has 15 amino acids. Treatment indicated: roughly 20 received Ad26.COV2.S at low or high dose, single or two shots; about five received placebo; per-sample allocation not given. Day 63 after the first vaccine or placebo injection was the time point for sampling. Libraries were prepared by immunoSEQ multiplex PCR; TCRdb keeps only in-frame clonotypes and omits some of them. The sample consists of about 280,000 clones, 70% to 90% of them appearing once. Worth noting for this clone: The antigen is not known.

The V call is TRBV18, the J call TRBJ1-4; 8 bases are a match to TRBD1. This sample comprised peripheral blood, obtained in a trial of Ad26.COV2.S vaccine versus placebo. The clonotype originates from a person between 18 and 65 years old who received the Ad26.COV2.S COVID-19 vaccine or a placebo. For the CDR3, the DNA is TGTGCCAGCTCACCGCAGGGGGCGATAGGTGAAAAACTGTTTTTT. This codes for CASSPQGAIGEKLFF.